This T cell receptor (beta chain) was observed in a study of cytomegalovirus exposure and HLA in healthy donors. Study-wide findings and caveats: Indistinguishable V segments, including TRBV6-2 and TRBV6-3, were excluded.

Germline V gene data show CDR1 as SGHTA and CDR2 as FQGNSA. The CDR3 spans 14 residues. Trimming pared 1 base from V and 3 bases from J, leaving 10 bases between. This clone was detected a few times. Its specificity is not known. At collection, donors were nominally healthy, but unrecorded immune exposures were probable. The PCR had 60 Vbeta and 13 Jbeta primers. The assay was immunoSEQ multiplex PCR, and TCRdb's table has in-frame clones only and misses some. Of about 170,000 clones in the sample, roughly three quarters were seen once. J is TRBJ2-7 and V is TRBV7-2; perhaps TRBD2 as D (6 bases). The receptor was isolated from a woman in her forties or fifties in good health and CMV-seronegative. The sample taken for sequencing was PBMCs. This chain's CDR3 is CASSLELGGYEQYF. Here the CDR3 DNA reads TGTGCCAGCAGCTTAGAATTGGGAGGCTACGAGCAGTACTTC.